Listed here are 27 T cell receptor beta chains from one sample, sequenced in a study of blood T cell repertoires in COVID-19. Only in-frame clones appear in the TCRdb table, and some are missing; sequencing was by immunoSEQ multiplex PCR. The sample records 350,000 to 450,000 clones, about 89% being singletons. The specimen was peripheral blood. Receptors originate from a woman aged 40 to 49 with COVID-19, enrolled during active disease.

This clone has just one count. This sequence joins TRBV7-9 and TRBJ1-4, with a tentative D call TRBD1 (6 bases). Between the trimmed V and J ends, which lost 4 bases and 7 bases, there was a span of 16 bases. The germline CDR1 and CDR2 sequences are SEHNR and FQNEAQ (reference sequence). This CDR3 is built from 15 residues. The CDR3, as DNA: TGTGCCAGCAGCTACCCAGGGGCGGTCAGTGAAAAACTGTTTTTT. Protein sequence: CASSYPGAVSEKLFF.

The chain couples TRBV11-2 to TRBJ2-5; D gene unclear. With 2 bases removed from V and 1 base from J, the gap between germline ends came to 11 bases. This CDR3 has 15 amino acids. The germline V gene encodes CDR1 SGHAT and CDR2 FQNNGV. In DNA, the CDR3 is TGTGCCAGCAGCTTATCTCTGCAGTCCCAAGAGACCCAGTACTTC. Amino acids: CASSLSLQSQETQYF.

The CDR3 loop is CASTRLGQGDGAFF. The CDR3 DNA is TGCGCCAGCACCCGCTTGGGGCAGGGCGATGGGGCTTTCTTT. The genes are TRBV5-1 and TRBJ1-1; TRBD1 might be the D (5 bases). V lost 6 bases to trimming and J lost 11 bases, with 23 bases between them. The CDR3 is 14 residues long. Germline CDR1 is SGHRS and CDR2 is YFSETQ.

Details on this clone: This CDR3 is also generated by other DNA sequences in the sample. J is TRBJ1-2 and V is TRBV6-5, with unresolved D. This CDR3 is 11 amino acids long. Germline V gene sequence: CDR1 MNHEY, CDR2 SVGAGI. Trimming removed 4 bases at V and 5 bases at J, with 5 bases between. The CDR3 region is CASSSGYGYTF. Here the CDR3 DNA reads TGTGCCAGCAGTTCGGGTTATGGCTACACCTTC.

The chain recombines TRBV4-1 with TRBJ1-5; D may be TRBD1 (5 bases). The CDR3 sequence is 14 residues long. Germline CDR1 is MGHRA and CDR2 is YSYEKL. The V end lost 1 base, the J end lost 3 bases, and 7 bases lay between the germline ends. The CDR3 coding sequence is TGCGCCAGCAGCCAAGTGGGGCCCAATCAGCCCCAGCATTTT. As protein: CASSQVGPNQPQHF.

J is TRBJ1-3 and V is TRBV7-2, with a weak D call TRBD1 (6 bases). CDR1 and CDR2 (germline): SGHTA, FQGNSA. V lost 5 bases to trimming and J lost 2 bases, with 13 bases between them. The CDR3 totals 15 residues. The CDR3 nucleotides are TGTGCCAGCAGCGTACTGGGGGGGCCTGGAAACACCATATATTTT. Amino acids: CASSVLGGPGNTIYF.

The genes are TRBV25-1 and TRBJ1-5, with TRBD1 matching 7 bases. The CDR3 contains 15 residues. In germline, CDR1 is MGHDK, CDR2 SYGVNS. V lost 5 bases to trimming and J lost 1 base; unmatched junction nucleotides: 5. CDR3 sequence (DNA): TGTGCCAGCAGTCCCCACAGGGGAAGCAATCAGCCCCAGCATTTT. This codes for CASSPHRGSNQPQHF.

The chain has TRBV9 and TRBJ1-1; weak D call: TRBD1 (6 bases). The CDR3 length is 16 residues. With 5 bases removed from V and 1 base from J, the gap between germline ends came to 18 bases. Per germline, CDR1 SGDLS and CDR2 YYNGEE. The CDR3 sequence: CASSHLPGQPNTEAFF. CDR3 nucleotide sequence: TGTGCCAGCAGTCACCTACCAGGACAGCCGAACACTGAAGCTTTCTTT.

CDR3 sequence: CASSSIRTSGIYNEQFF. Here the CDR3 DNA reads TGTGCCAGCAGCTCGATCAGGACTAGCGGGATATACAATGAGCAGTTCTTC. This rearrangement joins TRBV9 to TRBJ2-1, with 12 nucleotides matching TRBD2. J gave up 4 bases and V 4 bases, and 9 bases lay outside the gene matches. Germline V gene lookup returns CDR1 SGDLS and CDR2 YYNGEE. The CDR3 contains 17 residues.

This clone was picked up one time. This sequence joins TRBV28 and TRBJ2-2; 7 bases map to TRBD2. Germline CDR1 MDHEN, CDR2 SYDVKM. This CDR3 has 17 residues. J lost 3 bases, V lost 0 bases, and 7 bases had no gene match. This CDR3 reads CASSLWLGLVDTGELFF. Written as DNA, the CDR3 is TGTGCCAGCAGTTTATGGCTAGGACTAGTGGACACCGGGGAGCTGTTTTTT. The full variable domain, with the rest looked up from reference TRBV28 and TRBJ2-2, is DVKVTQSSRYLVKRTGEKVFLECVQDMDHENMFWYRQDPGLGLRLIYFSYDVKMKEKGDIPEGYSVSREKKERFSLILESASTNQTSMYLCASSLWLGLVDTGELFFGEGSRLTVL.

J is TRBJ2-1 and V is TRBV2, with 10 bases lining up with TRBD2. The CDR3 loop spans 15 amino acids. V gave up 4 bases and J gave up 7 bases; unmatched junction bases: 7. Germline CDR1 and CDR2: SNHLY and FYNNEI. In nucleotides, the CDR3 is TGTGCCAGCAGTGCAGTAGCGGGGGGCGGGAATGAGCAGTTCTTC. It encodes CASSAVAGGGNEQFF.

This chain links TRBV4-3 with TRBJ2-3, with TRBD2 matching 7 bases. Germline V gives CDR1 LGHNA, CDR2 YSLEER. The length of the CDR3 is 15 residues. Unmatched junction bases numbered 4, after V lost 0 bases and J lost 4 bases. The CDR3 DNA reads TGCGCCAGCAGCCAAGAAGGCGGGAGCCCAGATACGCAGTATTTT. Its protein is CASSQEGGSPDTQYF.

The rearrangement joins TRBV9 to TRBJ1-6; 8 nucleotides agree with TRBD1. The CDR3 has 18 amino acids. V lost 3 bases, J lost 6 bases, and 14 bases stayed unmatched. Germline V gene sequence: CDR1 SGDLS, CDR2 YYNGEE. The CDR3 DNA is TGTGCCAGCAGCGGACGTGGGTCTAAAACAGGGGGTAATTCACCCCTCCACTTT. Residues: CASSGRGSKTGGNSPLHF.

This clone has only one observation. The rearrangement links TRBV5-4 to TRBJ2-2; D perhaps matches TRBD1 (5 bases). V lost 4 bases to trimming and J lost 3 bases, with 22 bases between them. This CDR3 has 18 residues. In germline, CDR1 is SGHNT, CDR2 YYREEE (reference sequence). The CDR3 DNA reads TGTGCCAGCAGCCCCACGCCTTGGACACCCGCGGACACCGGGGAGCTGTTTTTT. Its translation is CASSPTPWTPADTGELFF.

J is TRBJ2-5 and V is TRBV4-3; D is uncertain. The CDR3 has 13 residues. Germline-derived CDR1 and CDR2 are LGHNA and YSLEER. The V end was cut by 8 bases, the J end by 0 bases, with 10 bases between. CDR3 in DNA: TGCGCCAGCTCCACTCTCGACCAAGAGACCCAGTACTTC. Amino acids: CASSTLDQETQYF.

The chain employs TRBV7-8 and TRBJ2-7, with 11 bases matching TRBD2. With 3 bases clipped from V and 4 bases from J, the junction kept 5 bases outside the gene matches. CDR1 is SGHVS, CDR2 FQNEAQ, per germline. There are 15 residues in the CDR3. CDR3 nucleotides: TGTGCCAGCAGCTTGTCTGGGACTAGCGGATACGAGCAGTACTTC. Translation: CASSLSGTSGYEQYF.

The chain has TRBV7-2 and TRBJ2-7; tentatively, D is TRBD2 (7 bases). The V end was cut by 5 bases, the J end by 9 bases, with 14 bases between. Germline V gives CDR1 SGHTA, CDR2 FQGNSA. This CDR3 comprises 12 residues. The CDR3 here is CASSRRGGPQYF. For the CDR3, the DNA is TGTGCCAGCAGCCGAAGGGGGGGCCCGCAGTACTTC.

Here the CDR3 DNA reads TGTGCCAGCAGTTTATGGGGACAACCTGGGAACACTGAAGCTTTCTTT. This translates into CASSLWGQPGNTEAFF. The J gene is TRBJ1-1, the V gene TRBV28; maybe TRBD1 (6 bases). Trimming pared 0 bases from V and 1 base from J, leaving 12 bases between. The CDR3 is 16 residues long. The germline V gene encodes CDR1 MDHEN and CDR2 SYDVKM.

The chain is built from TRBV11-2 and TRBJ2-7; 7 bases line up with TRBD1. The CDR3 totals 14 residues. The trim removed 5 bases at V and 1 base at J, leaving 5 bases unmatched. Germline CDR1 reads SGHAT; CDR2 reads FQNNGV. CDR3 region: CASSHGTASYEQYF. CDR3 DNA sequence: TGTGCCAGCAGCCACGGGACAGCTTCCTACGAGCAGTACTTC.

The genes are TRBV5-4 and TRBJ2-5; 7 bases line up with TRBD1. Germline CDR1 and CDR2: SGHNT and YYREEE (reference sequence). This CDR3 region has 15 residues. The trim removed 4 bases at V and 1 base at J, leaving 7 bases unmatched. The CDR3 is CASSVGYRGQETQYF. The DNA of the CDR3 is TGTGCCAGCAGCGTTGGGTACAGGGGCCAAGAGACCCAGTACTTC. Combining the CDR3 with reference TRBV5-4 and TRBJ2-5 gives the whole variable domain ETGVTQSPTHLIKTRGQQVTLRCSSQSGHNTVSWYQQALGQGPQFIFQYYREEENGRGNFPPRFSGLQFPNYSSELNVNALELDDSALYLCASSVGYRGQETQYFGPGTRLLVL.

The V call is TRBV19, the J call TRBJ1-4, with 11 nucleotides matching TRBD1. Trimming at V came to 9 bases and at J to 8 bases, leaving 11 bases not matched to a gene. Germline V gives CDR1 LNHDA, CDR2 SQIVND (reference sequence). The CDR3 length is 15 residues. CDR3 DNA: TGTGCCAGCCTATCTTGGGACAGGGGGTCGGAAAAACTGTTTTTT. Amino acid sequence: CASLSWDRGSEKLFF.

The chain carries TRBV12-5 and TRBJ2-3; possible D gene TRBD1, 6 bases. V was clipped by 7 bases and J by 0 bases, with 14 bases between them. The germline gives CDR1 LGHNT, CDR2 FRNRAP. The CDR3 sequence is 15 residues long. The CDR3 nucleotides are TGTGCTAGTGCCCTCGGACAGACTAGCACAGATACGCAGTATTTT. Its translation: CASALGQTSTDTQYF.

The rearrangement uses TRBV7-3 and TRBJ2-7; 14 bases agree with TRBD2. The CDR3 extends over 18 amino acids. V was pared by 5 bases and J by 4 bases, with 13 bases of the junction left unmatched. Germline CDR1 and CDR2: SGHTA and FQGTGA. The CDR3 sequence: CASSPGTSGGLGRYEQYF. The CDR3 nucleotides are TGTGCCAGCAGCCCTGGGACTAGCGGGGGTTTAGGTCGGTACGAGCAGTACTTC.

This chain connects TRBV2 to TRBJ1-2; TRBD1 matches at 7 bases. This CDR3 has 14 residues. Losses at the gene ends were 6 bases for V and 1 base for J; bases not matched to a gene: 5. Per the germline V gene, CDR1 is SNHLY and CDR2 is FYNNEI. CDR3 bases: TGTGCCAGCAGAGGGACAGACCTTAACTATGGCTACACCTTC. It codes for CASRGTDLNYGYTF.

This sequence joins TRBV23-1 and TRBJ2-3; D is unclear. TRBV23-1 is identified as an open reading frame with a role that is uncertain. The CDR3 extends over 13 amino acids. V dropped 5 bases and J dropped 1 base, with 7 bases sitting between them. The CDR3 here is CASSSVRTDTQYF. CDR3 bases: TGCGCCAGCAGTTCCGTCCGCACAGATACGCAGTATTTT.

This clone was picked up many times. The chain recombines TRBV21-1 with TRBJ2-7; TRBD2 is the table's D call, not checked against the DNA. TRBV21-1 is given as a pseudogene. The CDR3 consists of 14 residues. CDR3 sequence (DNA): TGTGCCAGCAGCAAAACTAGCGGGGCCTACGAGCAGTACTTC. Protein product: CASSKTSGAYEQYF.

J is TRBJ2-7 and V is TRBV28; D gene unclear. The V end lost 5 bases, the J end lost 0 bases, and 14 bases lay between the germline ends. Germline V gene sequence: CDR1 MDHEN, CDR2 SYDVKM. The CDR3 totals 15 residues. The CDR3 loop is CASSPGYQSSYEQYF. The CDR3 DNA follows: TGTGCCAGCAGTCCAGGATACCAAAGCTCCTACGAGCAGTACTTC.